These 2 T cell receptor beta chains originate from one sample sequenced in a study of long-term antiretroviral therapy in people with HIV. This was the immunoSEQ v3.0 assay at survey level. TCRdb's copy holds only in-frame clones and misses some; the assay was immunoSEQ multiplex PCR. The data hold fewer than 25,000 clones, with 95% observed a single time. This specimen consisted of unsorted PBMCs, obtained almost 5 years after starting antiretroviral therapy. All receptors derive from a woman aged 45-65 years with HIV.

The J gene is TRBJ2-7, the V gene TRBV19; 8 nucleotides agree with TRBD1. CDR1 LNHDA and CDR2 SQIVND come from the germline V gene (reference sequence). The V segment lost 3 bases and the J segment 0 bases; nucleotides outside the gene matches: 4. This CDR3 contains 15 residues. CDR3 in DNA: TGTGCCAGTAGTATTTCGACAGGGGACTCCTACGAGCAGTACTTC. Translating it yields CASSISTGDSYEQYF.

This clone was observed a single time. The rearrangement links TRBV4-1 to TRBJ2-1, with D perhaps matching TRBD1 (6 bases). The germline V gene encodes CDR1 MGHRA and CDR2 YSYEKL. The CDR3 is 18 amino acids. V was cut by 1 base and J by 3 bases, with 19 bases left in between. This CDR3 reads CASSQGGRLAGNYNEQFF. The CDR3, as DNA: TGCGCCAGCAGCCAAGGGGGGCGGTTAGCTGGAAACTACAATGAGCAGTTCTTC.